These 12 T cell receptor beta chains were sequenced from one sample in a study of T cell responses to AZD1222 COVID-19 vaccine. Some clones are missing from TCRdb's copy, which holds only in-frame ones; the method was immunoSEQ multiplex PCR. This sample yields roughly 40,000 clones, of which 90% are seen a single time; about two fifths belongs to the top ten. The sample was peripheral blood, taken 28 days after the second AZD1222 dose. These receptors originate from an adult who received the AZD1222 COVID-19 vaccine.

V gene TRBV2 combines with J gene TRBJ1-5; possibly TRBD1 for D (6 bases). Germline CDR1 is SNHLY and CDR2 is FYNNEI. The CDR3 consists of 15 residues. The V end lost 4 bases, the J end lost 7 bases, and 17 bases lay between the germline ends. CDR3 bases: TGTGCCAGCAGTGCCGATGGCACGCAGGGGCAGCCCCAGCATTTT. Translating it yields CASSADGTQGQPQHF.

The chain employs TRBV5-5 and TRBJ2-1; 7 bases are a match to TRBD2. The germline gives CDR1 SGHKS, CDR2 YYEKEE (reference sequence). There are 15 residues in the CDR3. Trimming removed 6 bases from V and 2 bases from J; junction bases left unmatched: 8. CDR3 sequence (DNA): TGTGCCAGCATACGAGCGGGGTCTACCTACAATGAGCAGTTCTTC. Translated, it gives CASIRAGSTYNEQFF.

V gene TRBV18 combines with J gene TRBJ1-2; D gene ambiguous. Trimming shortened V by 3 bases and J by 6 bases, and 20 bases separated the two germline ends. The CDR3 sequence is 16 residues long. CDR1 and CDR2 from the germline V gene are KGHSH and LQKENI. CDR3 in DNA: TGTGCCAGCTCACCGTCGATACAGCCGCAGGTCGATGGCTACACCTTC. Residues: CASSPSIQPQVDGYTF.

The rearrangement links TRBV5-1 to TRBJ1-1; D unresolved. Looked up from germline, CDR1 is SGHRS and CDR2 is YFSETQ. V lost 0 bases to trimming and J lost 1 base, with 7 bases between them. The CDR3 extends over 14 amino acids. Written as DNA, the CDR3 is TGCGCCAGCAGCTTGGTACGGGGGAACACTGAAGCTTTCTTT. Translating gives CASSLVRGNTEAFF.

The V gene is TRBV15, the J gene TRBJ1-4; unclear D gene. This CDR3 is 12 amino acids long. CDR1 and CDR2 from the germline V gene are LNHNV and YYDKDF (reference sequence). V lost 4 bases, J lost 6 bases, and 6 bases lay in between. The CDR3 loop reads CATSTQDEKLFF. CDR3 sequence (DNA): TGTGCCACCAGCACCCAGGATGAAAAACTGTTTTTT.

This chain's CDR3 is CASSLGDRVNSPLHF. The CDR3 DNA follows: TGCGCCAGCAGCTTGGGAGACAGGGTTAATTCACCCCTCCACTTT. J is TRBJ1-6 and V is TRBV5-1; 7 bases match TRBD1. The CDR3 totals 15 residues. With 0 bases clipped from V and 6 bases from J, the junction kept 3 bases outside the gene matches. The germline V gene has CDR1 SGHRS and CDR2 YFSETQ.

The CDR3 DNA reads TGTGCCACCAGCATTGGTGCAGGAGAAAATTCACCCCTCCACTTT. Protein: CATSIGAGENSPLHF. The chain uses TRBV15 and TRBJ1-6; D is unclear. Germline CDR1 reads LNHNV; CDR2 reads YYDKDF (reference sequence). The V end was cut by 4 bases, the J end by 7 bases, with 14 bases between. CDR3 length equals 15 residues.

V is TRBV19 and J is TRBJ1-5; 8 positions agree with TRBD1. The CDR3 length is 15 residues. The germline V gene has CDR1 LNHDA and CDR2 SQIVND (reference sequence). The V gene end was trimmed by 7 bases and the J gene end by 1 base; junction bases not matched to a gene: 6. The CDR3 sequence: CASTTHRGSNQPQHF. The CDR3 DNA reads TGTGCCAGTACCACACACAGGGGGAGCAATCAGCCCCAGCATTTT.

The chain links TRBV25-1 to TRBJ1-1; D is undetermined. The V gene's germline CDR1 is MGHDK and CDR2 SYGVNS. The CDR3 sequence is 13 residues long. Trimming took off 2 bases at V and 1 base at J, with 5 bases between the two ends. The DNA of the CDR3 is TGTGCCAGCAGTGAACGGGCGAACACTGAAGCTTTCTTT. It is translated as CASSERANTEAFF.

The chain uses TRBV18 and TRBJ1-1; maybe TRBD1 (5 bases). CDR3 length: 16 amino acids. Germline CDR1 reads KGHSH; CDR2 reads LQKENI. V was pared by 3 bases and J by 0 bases, with 14 bases between. CDR3 sequence: CASSPEGLGMNTEAFF. As DNA, the CDR3 is TGTGCCAGCTCACCGGAGGGGCTCGGTATGAACACTGAAGCTTTCTTT.

The chain combines TRBV19 with TRBJ1-1; 10 bases are a match to TRBD1. V was pared by 5 bases and J by 4 bases, with 16 bases of the junction left unmatched. The CDR3 is 18 residues long. Germline CDR1 reads LNHDA; CDR2 reads SQIVND (reference sequence). The CDR3 DNA sequence: TGTGCCAGTAGTTTATTGACAGGGGGCGCTTCCTGGGGCACTGAAGCTTTCTTT. It yields the protein CASSLLTGGASWGTEAFF.

This clone appeared once. The V gene is TRBV10-3, the J gene TRBJ1-2, with D possibly matching TRBD1 (5 bases). V lost 0 bases, J lost 3 bases, and 11 bases lay in between. The germline CDR1 and CDR2 sequences are ENHRY and SYGVKD. The CDR3 totals 15 residues. The DNA of the CDR3 is TGTGCCATCAGTGAGTCTGGGGGTTCGGACTATGGCTACACCTTC. Its protein product is CAISESGGSDYGYTF.